The 27 T cell receptor beta chains in this list originate from one sample, sequenced in a study of T cell clonality in common variable immunodeficiency. Clones were read by immunoSEQ multiplex PCR, and TCRdb kept only the in-frame ones, dropping some. There are about 44,000 clones in the sample, none observed a single time. Sample: peripheral blood mononuclear cells. All receptors derive from a person between 18 and 75 years old in good health.

This clone was counted at least ten times. The read halts 3 residues ahead of the CDR3 end, with the missing end drawn from the germline J gene. The chain uses TRBV20-1 and TRBJ1-4; TRBD1 matches 7 bases. The germline CDR1 and CDR2 sequences are DFQATT and SNEGSKA (reference sequence). The CDR3 has 19 amino acids. The trim removed 0 bases at V and 0 bases at J, leaving 13 bases unmatched. CDR3 residues: CSARESTGAAVATNEKLFF. The sequenced CDR3 bases are TGCAGTGCTAGAGAGTCTACAGGGGCCGCTGTCGCAACTAATGAAAAA.

At least ten counts were recorded for this clone. The observed sequence ends 3 residues before the CDR3 terminus, with the missing tail filled in from the germline J gene. This chain uses TRBV5-1 with TRBJ2-5, with D hard to call. Germline V gene data show CDR1 as SGHRS and CDR2 as YFSETQ. V gave up 3 bases and J gave up 0 bases, with 6 bases separating them. The CDR3 length is 13 residues. Incomplete CDR3 DNA: TGCGCCAGCAGCTCCCGGGACCAAGAGACC. As protein: CASSSRDQET. Given in full, the CDR3 is CASSSRDQETQYF.

This clone appeared many times. The CDR3 goes on 3 residues after the read ends, and that part is filled in from the germline J gene. V usage is TRBV10-3 and J usage is TRBJ1-1; D possibly corresponds to TRBD1 (6 bases). The V gene's germline CDR1 is ENHRY and CDR2 SYGVKD. Deletions cut 5 bases from V and 1 base from J, with 8 bases between. The CDR3 extends over 13 amino acids. The CDR3: CAISRQENTEAFF. The CDR3 DNA, read in part, is TGTGCCATCAGTCGACAGGAGAACACTGAA.

In its sample, this clone was seen many times. From the germline J gene comes the end of the CDR3, since the read stops 3 residues before it. The chain has TRBV6-2 or TRBV6-3 and TRBJ2-7; TRBD1 is a possible D gene (5 bases). The ends were cut back, 2 bases at V and 0 bases at J, with 11 bases in the middle. This CDR3 has 15 residues. Germline lookup yields CDR1 MNHEY and CDR2 SVGEGT. The CDR3 spells CASSYTVDSSYEQYF. CDR3 DNA, as far as it was read: TGTGCCAGCAGTTACACGGTAGACAGCTCCTACGAG.

At least ten counts were recorded for this clone. Read sequence stops 3 residues before the CDR3 end, and the germline J gene provides the missing end. V usage is TRBV4-1 and J usage is TRBJ1-6; TRBD1 might be the D (5 bases). CDR3 length: 16 residues. Germline values: CDR1 MGHRA, CDR2 YSYEKL. V was trimmed by 0 bases and J by 6 bases, leaving 12 bases between them. The CDR3 bases that were read are TGCGCCAGCAGCCAAGATTCAGGGAATGGTAATTCACCC. Amino acids: CASSQDSGNGNSP. The whole CDR3 protein reads CASSQDSGNGNSPLHF.

This clone was detected ten times or more. CDR3 loop: CAWSSGGAGNIQYF. The sequenced CDR3 bases are TGTGCCTGGAGTTCAGGGGGCGCGGGAAACATT. The genes are TRBV30 and TRBJ2-4, with 8 bases fitting TRBD1. The CDR3 is cut off 3 residues early in the read; its end comes from the germline J gene. Unmatched junction bases numbered 6, after V lost 2 bases and J lost 6 bases. Germline lookup yields CDR1 GTSNPN and CDR2 SVGIG (reference sequence). This CDR3 is built from 14 residues.

This clone was observed at least ten times. The CDR3 end lies 3 residues beyond the end of the read and is filled in from the germline J gene. J is TRBJ2-1 and V is TRBV9, with TRBD2 matching over 8 bases. CDR1 and CDR2 (germline): SGDLS, YYNGEE. The CDR3 is 16 amino acids. Trimming took 0 bases from V and 0 from J; bases not matched to a gene: 2. The CDR3: CASSVGGTSSYNEQFF. The sequenced CDR3 bases are TGTGCCAGCAGCGTAGGAGGGACTAGCTCCTACAATGAG.

This clone was recorded at least ten times. The read ends 3 residues early relative to the CDR3; the germline J gene fills the gap. The V gene is TRBV16, the J gene TRBJ1-6; a weak D match, TRBD1 (6 bases). The V and J ends lost 4 bases and 4 bases respectively, with 14 bases between them. Germline V gives CDR1 KGHSY, CDR2 FQNENV. This CDR3 is built from 16 residues. CDR3 sequence: CASSPHRENYNSPLHF. Incomplete CDR3 DNA: TGTGCCAGCAGCCCTCACAGGGAAAATTATAATTCACCC.

There are many counts of this clone. The read ends 3 residues early relative to the CDR3; the germline J gene fills the gap. This chain uses TRBV7-3 with TRBJ2-7; 13 bases agree with TRBD2. With 5 bases clipped from V and 2 bases from J, the junction kept 6 bases outside the gene matches. The CDR3 is 16 residues long. In germline, CDR1 is SGHTA, CDR2 FQGTGA. CDR3 region: CASSPAGTSGTYEQYF. Partial CDR3 DNA: TGTGCCAGCAGCCCCGCCGGGACTAGCGGGACCTACGAG.

This clone has a count of ten or more. CDR3 DNA, as far as it was read: TGCAGTGCCCCTCCTTTGGGACTAGCGAATGAG. It yields the protein CSAPPLGLANE. From start to end, the CDR3 is CSAPPLGLANEQFF. This chain uses TRBV20-1 with TRBJ2-1; 10 bases map to TRBD2. The CDR3 is cut off 3 residues early in the read; its end comes from the germline J gene. The V and J ends lost 6 bases and 7 bases, in that order; junction bases with no gene match: 9. The CDR3 contains 14 residues. Germline V lookup: CDR1 DFQATT, CDR2 SNEGSKA (reference sequence).

In this sample, this clone turned up many times. The CDR3 end lies 3 residues beyond the end of the read and is filled in from the germline J gene. J is TRBJ2-5 and V is TRBV6-1; 9 bases align to TRBD1. Germline V gene data show CDR1 as MNHNS and CDR2 as SASEGT. The CDR3 sequence is 14 residues long. V gave up 4 bases and J gave up 2 bases; unmatched junction bases: 2. CDR3 amino acids: CASSGQGGQETQYF. CDR3 bases read: TGTGCCAGCAGTGGACAGGGGGGACAAGAGACC.

This clone was detected ten times or more. Incomplete CDR3 DNA: TGCAGTGTACCCTTAAGGGAGACC. Encoded protein: CSVPLRET. In full, the CDR3 is CSVPLRETQYF. This chain joins TRBV20-1 and TRBJ2-5; D remains ambiguous. The read finishes 3 residues shy of the CDR3 end, and the germline J gene is used to complete it. This CDR3 region has 11 residues. The germline V gene has CDR1 DFQATT and CDR2 SNEGSKA (reference sequence). V lost 7 bases and J lost 5, with 11 bases in between.

This clone qualifies as medium-sized. The read stops 3 residues short of the end of the CDR3; the missing end is completed from the germline J gene. The genes are TRBV20-1 and TRBJ2-3; D is perhaps TRBD2 (5 bases). V shed 0 bases and J shed 3 bases, with 10 bases lying between them. The germline V gene encodes CDR1 DFQATT and CDR2 SNEGSKA (reference sequence). The CDR3 sequence is 14 residues long. Partial CDR3 DNA: TGCAGTGCTAGAGAGAATAGAGGGACAGATACG. This encodes CSARENRGTDT. The whole CDR3 is CSARENRGTDTQYF.

This clone was counted at least ten times. The read terminates 3 residues ahead of where the CDR3 ends, so the germline J gene completes it. The gene calls are TRBV20-1 and TRBJ1-2, with D possibly matching TRBD1 (5 bases). Germline CDR1 DFQATT, CDR2 SNEGSKA (reference sequence). The CDR3 length is 13 residues. With 5 bases removed from V and 4 bases from J, the gap between germline ends came to 14 bases. The CDR3 loop is CSASLRTLYGYTF. CDR3 bases read: TGCAGTGCTTCTCTCAGGACACTCTATGGC.

In this sample, this clone turned up a few times. Read data end 3 residues before the CDR3 end; the end is taken from the germline J gene. The chain joins TRBV5-6 to TRBJ1-2, with TRBD1 matching over 9 bases. Per the germline V gene, CDR1 is SGHDT and CDR2 is YYEEEE. The CDR3 length is 15 residues. J gave up 4 bases and V 0 bases, and 4 bases lay outside the gene matches. CDR3 residues: CASSLGDRAVYGYTF. The sequenced CDR3 bases are TGTGCCAGCAGCTTGGGGGACAGGGCCGTCTATGGC.

At least ten counts were recorded for this clone. The CDR3 end falls 3 residues outside the read, so it is completed with the germline J gene. The V and J genes are TRBV20-1 and TRBJ2-1, with TRBD2 matching 10 bases. CDR3 length: 15 residues. V lost 4 bases, J lost 8 bases, and 11 bases stayed unmatched. Germline assignment: CDR1 DFQATT and CDR2 SNEGSKA (reference sequence). The DNA read from the CDR3 is TGCAGTGCTACTCGACTAGCGGGCCAAGAAGATGAG. As protein: CSATRLAGQEDE. The full CDR3 protein reads CSATRLAGQEDEQFF.

This clone has at least ten counts. The DNA ends 3 residues before the CDR3 does, and the rest of the CDR3 is filled in from the germline J gene. The chain carries TRBV9 and TRBJ1-2; 8 positions agree with TRBD1. The length of the CDR3 is 15 residues. Per germline, CDR1 SGDLS and CDR2 YYNGEE. V gave up 0 bases and J gave up 7 bases; unmatched junction bases: 8. The CDR3 loop reads CASSVGPGGNGGYTF. CDR3 bases read: TGTGCCAGCAGCGTAGGTCCAGGGGGCAATGGTGGC.

The sample holds many counts of this clone. The read gets to within 3 residues of the CDR3 end, and the germline J gene fills in the rest. The chain carries TRBV6-1 and TRBJ1-1; possibly TRBD1 for D (6 bases). V was clipped by 2 bases and J by 3 bases, with 10 bases between them. Looked up from germline, CDR1 is MNHNS and CDR2 is SASEGT. This CDR3 region has 14 residues. The part of the CDR3 DNA that was read is TGTGCCAGCAGTGAACGGGGGGCGGACACTGAA. This translates into CASSERGADTE. Given in full, the CDR3 is CASSERGADTEAFF.

This clone was recorded at least ten times. The read is 3 residues too short to cover the CDR3 end, so that end is filled in from the germline J gene. The V and J genes are TRBV6-1 and TRBJ2-5; D unclear. The V end lost 0 bases, the J end lost 4 bases, and 6 bases lay between the germline ends. The CDR3 consists of 13 residues. In germline, CDR1 is MNHNS, CDR2 SASEGT. The sequenced CDR3 bases are TGTGCCAGCAGTGAAGCCTCGGGAGAGACC. This codes for CASSEASGET. The whole CDR3 sequence reads CASSEASGETQYF.

The sample holds many counts of this clone. The read gets to within 3 residues of the CDR3 end, and the germline J gene fills in the rest. The V call is TRBV19, the J call TRBJ1-1, with D hard to call. The CDR3 sequence is 14 residues long. V shed 0 bases and J shed 5 bases, with 10 bases lying between them. Germline V CDR1 and CDR2: LNHDA, SQIVND (reference sequence). The covered CDR3 bases are TGTGCCAGTAGTATAGATCGGGGTTGGACTGAA. This encodes CASSIDRGWTE. The entire CDR3 protein is CASSIDRGWTEAFF.

This clone was observed at least ten times. The read ends 3 residues shy of where the CDR3 ends; the end is completed using the germline J gene. This chain joins TRBV20-1 and TRBJ1-1, with a tentative D call TRBD1 (6 bases). The germline gives CDR1 DFQATT, CDR2 SNEGSKA (reference sequence). The CDR3 has 14 amino acids. Between the trimmed V and J ends, which lost 0 bases and 5 bases, there was a span of 13 bases. CDR3 DNA (partial): TGCAGTGCTAGAGATGGGGGCCGAGAAACTGAA. This codes for CSARDGGRETE. The whole CDR3 is CSARDGGRETEAFF.

There are many counts of this clone. The CDR3 reads CASSPRPGNPNEKLFF. The DNA read from the CDR3 is TGTGCCAGCAGCCCCCGCCCAGGGAACCCCAATGAAAAA. V usage is TRBV14 and J usage is TRBJ1-4; D may be TRBD1 (5 bases). The sequenced fragment ends 3 residues before the CDR3 boundary, so the rest is inferred from the germline J gene. CDR1 is SGHDN and CDR2 is FVKESK in the germline V gene. CDR3 length: 16 amino acids. V lost 4 bases and J 5 bases, leaving 17 bases between the germline ends.

In its sample, this clone was seen many times. The CDR3 is cut off 3 residues early in the read; its end comes from the germline J gene. The V call is TRBV29-1, the J call TRBJ1-1, with D possibly being TRBD1 (5 bases). This CDR3 has 14 amino acids. The germline CDR1 and CDR2 sequences are SQVTM and ANQGSEA. Trimming shortened V by 6 bases and J by 3 bases, and 17 bases separated the two germline ends. This CDR3 is CSVPGFSSYTEAFF. Partial CDR3 DNA: TGCAGCGTCCCAGGGTTTAGCTCGTACACTGAA.

The sample holds many counts of this clone. The read gets to within 3 residues of the CDR3 end, and the germline J gene fills in the rest. This rearrangement joins TRBV24-1 to TRBJ2-5, with 8 bases fitting TRBD2. The V segment lost 3 bases and the J segment 5 bases; nucleotides outside the gene matches: 13. The germline gives CDR1 KGHDR, CDR2 SFDVKD. This CDR3 region has 17 residues. The DNA read from the CDR3 is TGTGCCACCAGTGATGCCACTAGCGGACCAGGTGGGGAGACC. This translates into CATSDATSGPGGET. The entire CDR3 sequence reads CATSDATSGPGGETQYF.

This clone was observed at least ten times. CDR3 bases read: TGTGCCAGTAGCCCAAGGCCACCGCTCACAACTAATGAAAAA. Protein: CASSPRPPLTTNEK. The full CDR3 protein is CASSPRPPLTTNEKLFF. The genes are TRBV19 and TRBJ1-4; D is unresolved. The CDR3 extends 3 residues past the end of the read, so its final part is completed from the germline J gene. Deletions cut 6 bases from V and 0 bases from J, with 17 bases between. The CDR3 runs to 17 residues. Germline V gene sequence: CDR1 LNHDA, CDR2 SQIVND (reference sequence).

This clone appeared many times. The read is 3 residues too short to cover the CDR3 end, so that end is filled in from the germline J gene. This rearrangement joins TRBV18 to TRBJ2-5; weak D call: TRBD1 (6 bases). V lost 5 bases and J lost 5, with 6 bases in between. The CDR3 consists of 11 residues. Germline loops: CDR1 KGHSH, CDR2 LQKENI. The sequenced part of the CDR3 DNA is TGTGCCAGCTCAGGACAGGAGACC. Encoded protein: CASSGQET. In full, the CDR3 reads CASSGQETQYF.

This clone was counted many times. The missing CDR3 end, 3 residues past where the read stops, is filled in from the germline J gene. The chain employs TRBV5-6 and TRBJ1-1; a possible D gene is TRBD1 (6 bases). V was clipped by 1 base and J by 5 bases, with 12 bases between them. Germline CDR1 and CDR2: SGHDT and YYEEEE. The length of the CDR3 is 14 residues. The CDR3 DNA, read in part, is TGTGCCAGCAGCTTGCAGGGGATGGGGACTGAA. This translates into CASSLQGMGTE. The entire CDR3 protein reads CASSLQGMGTEAFF.